Below, one T cell receptor (beta chain) is given with its context. With a much larger clone just one base away, this may be a read error. Using RNA transcripts as the source, TCR beta CDR3 regions were amplified. Initially, a first-round RT-PCR of the TCR CDR3 employed the HTBI primer set. TCRdb re-called the multiplex PCR reads with MiXCR, one entry per CDR3 protein. The data show more than 500,000 distinct CDR3 sequences, 15% to 20% seen once. These data come from a study of T cells in Graves' hyperthyroidism and ophthalmopathy. The CDR3 covers 12 residues. The V end lost 4 bases, the J end lost 6 bases, and 9 bases lay between the germline ends. Uncontrolled infections, other autoimmune diseases, pregnancy or lactation led to exclusion of patients.

This receptor was obtained from a woman aged 25 to 39 with Graves' hyperthyroidism. The source material was blood. The rearrangement joins TRBV12-3 or TRBV12-4 to TRBJ1-1; D unclear. The CDR3 loop is CASSSGMAEAFF. CDR3 DNA sequence: TGTGCCAGCAGTTCTGGGATGGCTGAAGCTTTCTTT.